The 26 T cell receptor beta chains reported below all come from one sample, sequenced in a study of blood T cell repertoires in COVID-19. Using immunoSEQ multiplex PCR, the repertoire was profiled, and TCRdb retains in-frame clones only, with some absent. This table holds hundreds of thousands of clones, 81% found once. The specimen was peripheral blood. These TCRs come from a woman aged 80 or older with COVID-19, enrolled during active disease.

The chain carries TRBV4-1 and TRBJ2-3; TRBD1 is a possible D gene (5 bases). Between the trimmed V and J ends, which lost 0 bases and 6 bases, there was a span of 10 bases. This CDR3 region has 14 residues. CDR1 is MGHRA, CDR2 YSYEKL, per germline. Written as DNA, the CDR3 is TGCGCCAGCAGCCAAGATGTGGCAGGGGATACGCAGTATTTT. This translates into CASSQDVAGDTQYF.

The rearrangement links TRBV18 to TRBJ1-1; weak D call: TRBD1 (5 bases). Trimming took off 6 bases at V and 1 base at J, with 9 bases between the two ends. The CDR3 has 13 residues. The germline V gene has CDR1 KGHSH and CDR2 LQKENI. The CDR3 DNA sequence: TGTGCCAGCTCTGGGGCGGAGAACACTGAAGCTTTCTTT. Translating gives CASSGAENTEAFF.

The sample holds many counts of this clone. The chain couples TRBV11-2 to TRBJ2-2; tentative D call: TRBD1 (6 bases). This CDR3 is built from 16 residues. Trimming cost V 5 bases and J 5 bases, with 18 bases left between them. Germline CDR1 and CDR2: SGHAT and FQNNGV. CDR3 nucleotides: TGTGCCAGCAGCGCCCAAAAGGGACACCTGACCGGGGAGCTGTTTTTT. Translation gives CASSAQKGHLTGELFF.

DNA for the CDR3: TGTGCCAGTAGTAAACTATACACTGAAGCTTTCTTT. It codes for CASSKLYTEAFF. The J gene is TRBJ1-1, the V gene TRBV19; D is ambiguous. Germline lookup yields CDR1 LNHDA and CDR2 SQIVND (reference sequence). V lost 4 bases, J lost 3 bases, and 6 bases lay in between. CDR3 length equals 12 residues.

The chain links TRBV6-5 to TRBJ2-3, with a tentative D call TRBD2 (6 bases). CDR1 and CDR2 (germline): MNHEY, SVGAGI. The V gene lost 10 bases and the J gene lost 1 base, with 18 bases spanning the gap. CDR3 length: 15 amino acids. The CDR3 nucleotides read TGTGCCACCGGACGCGGGGACGGACGCACAGATACGCAGTATTTT. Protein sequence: CATGRGDGRTDTQYF.

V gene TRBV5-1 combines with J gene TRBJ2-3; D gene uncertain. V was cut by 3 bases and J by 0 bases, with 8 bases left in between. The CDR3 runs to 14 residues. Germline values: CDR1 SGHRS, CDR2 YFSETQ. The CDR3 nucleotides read TGCGCCAGCAGCTGGCAGGTTAGCACAGATACGCAGTATTTT. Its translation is CASSWQVSTDTQYF.

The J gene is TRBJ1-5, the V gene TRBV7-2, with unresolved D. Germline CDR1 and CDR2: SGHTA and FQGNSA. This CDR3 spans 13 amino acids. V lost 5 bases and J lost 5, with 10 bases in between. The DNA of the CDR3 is TGTGCCAGCAGCCACGGACTGGATCAGCCCCAGCATTTT. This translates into CASSHGLDQPQHF.

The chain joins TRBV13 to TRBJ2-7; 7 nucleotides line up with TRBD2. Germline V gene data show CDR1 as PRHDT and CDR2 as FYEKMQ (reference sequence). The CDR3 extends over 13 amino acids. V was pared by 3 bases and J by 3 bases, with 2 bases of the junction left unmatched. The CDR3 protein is CASSLLAGYEQYF. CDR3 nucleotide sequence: TGTGCCAGCAGCTTGTTAGCGGGCTACGAGCAGTACTTC.

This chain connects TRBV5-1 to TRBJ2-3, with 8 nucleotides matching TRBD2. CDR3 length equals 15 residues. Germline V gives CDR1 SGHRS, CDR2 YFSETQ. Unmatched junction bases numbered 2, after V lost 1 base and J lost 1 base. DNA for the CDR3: TGCGCCAGCAGCTTGAAGCGGGGGCGCACAGATACGCAGTATTTT. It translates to CASSLKRGRTDTQYF.

The CDR3 is CASSETGGRTEAFF. Written as DNA, the CDR3 is TGTGCCAGCAGCGAGACAGGGGGTCGGACTGAAGCTTTCTTT. The rearrangement joins TRBV7-2 to TRBJ1-1; 9 bases are shared with TRBD1. V dropped 5 bases and J dropped 5; count of bases not matched to a gene: 6. The CDR3 contains 14 residues. Germline CDR1 reads SGHTA; CDR2 reads FQGNSA.

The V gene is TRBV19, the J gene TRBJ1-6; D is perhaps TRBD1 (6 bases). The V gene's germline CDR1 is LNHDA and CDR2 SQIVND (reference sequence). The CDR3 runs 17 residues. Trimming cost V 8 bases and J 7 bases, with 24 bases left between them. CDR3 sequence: CASRVGDRSRGNSPLHF. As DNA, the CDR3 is TGTGCCAGTCGAGTTGGCGACAGGTCAAGGGGCAATTCACCCCTCCACTTT.

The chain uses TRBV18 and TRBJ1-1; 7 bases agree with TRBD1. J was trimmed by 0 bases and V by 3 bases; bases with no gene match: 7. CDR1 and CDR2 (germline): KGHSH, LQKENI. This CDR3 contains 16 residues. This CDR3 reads CASSPLGTAMNTEAFF. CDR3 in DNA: TGTGCCAGCTCACCGCTTGGGACAGCAATGAACACTGAAGCTTTCTTT.

CDR3 nucleotide sequence: TGTGCCAGCAGCCCCCCAGGCCTACACAGAGGGGAGCTGTTTTTT. It translates to CASSPPGLHRGELFF. The chain combines TRBV14 with TRBJ2-2, with no clear D. Deletions cut 4 bases from V and 8 bases from J, with 17 bases between. Germline assignment: CDR1 SGHDN and CDR2 FVKESK. The CDR3 sequence is 15 residues long.

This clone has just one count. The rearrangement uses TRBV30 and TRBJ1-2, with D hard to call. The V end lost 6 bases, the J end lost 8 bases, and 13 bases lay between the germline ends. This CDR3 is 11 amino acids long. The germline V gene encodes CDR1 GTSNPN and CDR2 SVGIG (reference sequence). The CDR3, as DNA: TGTGCCTGTACTGACACGTACGGCTACACCTTC. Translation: CACTDTYGYTF. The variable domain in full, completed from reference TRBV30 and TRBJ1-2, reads SQTIHQWPATLVQPVGSPLSLECTVEGTSNPNLYWYRQAAGRGLQLLFYSVGIGQISSEVPQNLSASRPQDRQFILSSKKLLLSDSGFYLCACTDTYGYTFGSGTRLTVV.

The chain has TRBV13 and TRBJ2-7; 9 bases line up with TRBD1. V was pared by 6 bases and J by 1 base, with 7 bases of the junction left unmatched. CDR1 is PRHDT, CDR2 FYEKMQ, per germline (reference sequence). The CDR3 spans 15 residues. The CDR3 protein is CASRGPGQGSYEQYF. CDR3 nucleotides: TGTGCCAGCAGGGGGCCGGGACAGGGTTCCTACGAGCAGTACTTC. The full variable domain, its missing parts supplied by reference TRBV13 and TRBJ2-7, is AAGVIQSPRHLIKEKRETATLKCYPIPRHDTVYWYQQGPGQDPQFLISFYEKMQSDKGSIPDRFSAQQFSDYHSELNMSSLELGDSALYFCASRGPGQGSYEQYFGPGTRLTVT.

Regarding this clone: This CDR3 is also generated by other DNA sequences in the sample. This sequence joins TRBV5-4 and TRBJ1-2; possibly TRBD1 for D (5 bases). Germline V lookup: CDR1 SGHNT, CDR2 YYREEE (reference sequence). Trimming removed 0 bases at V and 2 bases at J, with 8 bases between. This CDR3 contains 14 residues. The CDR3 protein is CASSLGQINYGYTF. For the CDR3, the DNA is TGTGCCAGCAGCTTGGGACAGATAAACTATGGCTACACCTTC.

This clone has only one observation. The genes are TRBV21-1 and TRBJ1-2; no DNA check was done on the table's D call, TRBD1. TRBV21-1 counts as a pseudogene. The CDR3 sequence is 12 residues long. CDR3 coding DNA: TGTGCCAGCACCACAGGGGAATATGGCTACACCTTC. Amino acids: CASTTGEYGYTF.

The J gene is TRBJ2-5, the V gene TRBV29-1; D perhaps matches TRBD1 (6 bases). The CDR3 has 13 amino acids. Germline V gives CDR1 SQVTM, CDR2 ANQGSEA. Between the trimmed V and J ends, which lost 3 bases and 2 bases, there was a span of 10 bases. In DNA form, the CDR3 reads TGCAGCGTTGAGGGGGACAAGCAAGAGACCCAGTACTTC. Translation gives CSVEGDKQETQYF.

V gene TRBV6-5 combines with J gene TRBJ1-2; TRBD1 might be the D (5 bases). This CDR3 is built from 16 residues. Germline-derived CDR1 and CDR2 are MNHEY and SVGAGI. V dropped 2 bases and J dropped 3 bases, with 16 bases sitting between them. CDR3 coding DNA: TGTGCCAGCAGTTACCAATCAGGGCGATCTTACTATGGCTACACCTTC. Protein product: CASSYQSGRSYYGYTF.

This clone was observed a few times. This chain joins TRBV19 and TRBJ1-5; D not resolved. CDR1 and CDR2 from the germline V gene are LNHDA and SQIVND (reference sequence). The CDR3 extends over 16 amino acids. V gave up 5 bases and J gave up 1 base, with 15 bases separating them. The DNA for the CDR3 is TGTGCCAGTAGTCCCCAGACCAGAGGGAGCAATCAGCCCCAGCATTTT. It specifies CASSPQTRGSNQPQHF. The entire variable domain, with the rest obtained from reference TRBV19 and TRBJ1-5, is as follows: DGGITQSPKYLFRKEGQNVTLSCEQNLNHDAMYWYRQDPGQGLRLIYYSQIVNDFQKGDIAEGYSVSREKKESFPLTVTSAQKNPTAFYLCASSPQTRGSNQPQHFGDGTRLSIL.

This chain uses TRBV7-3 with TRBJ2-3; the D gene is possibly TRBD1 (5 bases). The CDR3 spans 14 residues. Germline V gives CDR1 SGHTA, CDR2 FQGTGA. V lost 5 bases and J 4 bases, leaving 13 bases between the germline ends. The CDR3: CASSQMGRPDTQYF. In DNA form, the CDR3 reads TGTGCCAGCAGCCAAATGGGGCGGCCAGATACGCAGTATTTT.

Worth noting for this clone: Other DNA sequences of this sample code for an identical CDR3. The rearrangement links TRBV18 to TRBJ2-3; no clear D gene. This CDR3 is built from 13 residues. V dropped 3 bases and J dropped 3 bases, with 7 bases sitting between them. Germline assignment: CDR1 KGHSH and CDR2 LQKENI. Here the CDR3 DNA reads TGTGCCAGCTCACCCCGCGGTACAGATACGCAGTATTTT. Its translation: CASSPRGTDTQYF.

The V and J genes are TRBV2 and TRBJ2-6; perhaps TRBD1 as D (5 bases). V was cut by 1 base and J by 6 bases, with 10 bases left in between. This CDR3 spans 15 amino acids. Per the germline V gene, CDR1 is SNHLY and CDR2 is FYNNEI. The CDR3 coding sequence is TGTGCCAGCAGTGAAGAAGGGGCGGCGGCCAACGTCCTGACTTTC. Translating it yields CASSEEGAAANVLTF.

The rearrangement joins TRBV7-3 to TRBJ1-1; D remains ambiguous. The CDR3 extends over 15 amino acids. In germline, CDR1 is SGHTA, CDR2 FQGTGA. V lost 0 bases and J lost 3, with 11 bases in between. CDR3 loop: CASSLTWQPDTEAFF. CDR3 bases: TGTGCCAGCAGCTTAACGTGGCAACCCGACACTGAAGCTTTCTTT.

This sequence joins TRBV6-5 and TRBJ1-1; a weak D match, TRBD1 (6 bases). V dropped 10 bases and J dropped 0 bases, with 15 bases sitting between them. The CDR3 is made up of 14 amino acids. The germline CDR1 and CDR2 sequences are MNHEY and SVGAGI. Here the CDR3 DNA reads TGTGCCACCTTGCACCAGGGGCTGAACACTGAAGCTTTCTTT. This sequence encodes CATLHQGLNTEAFF.

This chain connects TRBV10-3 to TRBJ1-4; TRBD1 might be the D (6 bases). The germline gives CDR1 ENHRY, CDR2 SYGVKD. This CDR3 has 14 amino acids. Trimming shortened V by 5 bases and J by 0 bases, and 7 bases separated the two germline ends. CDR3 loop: CAISSGATNEKLFF. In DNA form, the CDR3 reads TGTGCCATCAGTTCAGGGGCAACTAATGAAAAACTGTTTTTT.